This record concerns one T cell receptor (beta chain) sequence. What it binds is not known. This sample is drawn from a study of cytomegalovirus exposure and HLA in healthy donors. Points from the study as a whole: Segments of the TCR beta V type were, in most cases, productive about 87% or about 30% of the time in an earlier analysis. A later analysis showed that HLA-associated TCR beta chains had undergone more clonal expansion than equally common others.

Donors had nominal health at sampling but likely had unrecorded immune exposures. The PCR made use of 60 Vbeta and 13 Jbeta primers. The method was immunoSEQ multiplex PCR; TCRdb's version includes in-frame clones alone and lacks a portion of them. The sample shows roughly 120,000 clones, around 84% of them seen only once. Material for sequencing was PBMCs. The receptor comes from a man younger than 40 in good health and CMV-seropositive.

CDR3 DNA sequence: TGTGCCAGTAGTATTGGCAGGGGCGGGGGTGAAGCTTTCTTT. Translation gives CASSIGRGGGEAFF. The chain has TRBV19 and TRBJ1-1, with a possible D match to TRBD1 (6 bases). This CDR3 comprises 14 residues. The germline V and J ends were trimmed by 3 bases and 7 bases, with 15 bases remaining between them. Germline lookup yields CDR1 LNHDA and CDR2 SQIVND (reference sequence).